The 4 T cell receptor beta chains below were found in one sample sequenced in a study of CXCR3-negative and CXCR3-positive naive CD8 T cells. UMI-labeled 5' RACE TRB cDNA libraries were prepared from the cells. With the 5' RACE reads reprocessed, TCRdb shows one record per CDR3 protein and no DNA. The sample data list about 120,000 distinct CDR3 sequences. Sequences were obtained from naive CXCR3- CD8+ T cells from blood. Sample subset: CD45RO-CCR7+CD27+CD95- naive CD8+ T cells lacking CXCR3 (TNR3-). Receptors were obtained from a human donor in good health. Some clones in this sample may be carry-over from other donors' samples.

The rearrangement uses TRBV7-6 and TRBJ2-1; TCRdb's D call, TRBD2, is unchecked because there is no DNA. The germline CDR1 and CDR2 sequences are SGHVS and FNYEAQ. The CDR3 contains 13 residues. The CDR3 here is CASSFGAGNEQFF.

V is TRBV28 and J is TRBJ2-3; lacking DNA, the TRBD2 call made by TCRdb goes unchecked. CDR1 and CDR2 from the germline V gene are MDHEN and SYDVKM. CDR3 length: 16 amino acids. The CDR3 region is CASRTSGGPPTDTQYF.

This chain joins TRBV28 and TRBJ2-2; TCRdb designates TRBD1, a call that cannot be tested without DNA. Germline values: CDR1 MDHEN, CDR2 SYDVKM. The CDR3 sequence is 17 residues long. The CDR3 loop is CASSPRPPLGVGGELFF.

The CDR3 loop reads CASSLYWTSGEQYF. The V call is TRBV5-5, the J call TRBJ2-7; TCRdb proposes TRBD2, but this gene call is untestable without DNA. The CDR3 has 14 residues. CDR1 SGHKS and CDR2 YYEKEE come from the germline V gene (reference sequence).